This T cell receptor (beta chain) was profiled in a study of T cells in Graves' hyperthyroidism and ophthalmopathy. Findings and limits, study-wide: Ophthalmopathy was told apart from stable hyperthyroidism by a 13 V-J model.

CDR1 is SGHVS, CDR2 FNYEAQ, per germline. The CDR3 has 14 amino acids. The V gene lost 0 bases and the J gene lost 5 bases, with 10 bases spanning the gap. It was RNA transcripts that yielded the amplified TCR beta CDR3 regions. HTBI primers drove first-round RT-PCR of the TCR CDR3. TCRdb reprocessed the multiplex PCR reads via MiXCR and lists one record per CDR3 protein. The sample holds a few hundred thousand distinct CDR3 sequences, around 42% seen once. With regard to this clonotype: The antigen remains unidentified.

The sequence came from an adult woman with Graves' disease, either hyperthyroidism or ophthalmopathy (not recorded which). Material for sequencing was peripheral blood or thyroid tissue (not recorded which). This chain joins TRBV7-6 and TRBJ2-5; D call uncertain. The CDR3 DNA sequence: TGTGCCAGCAGCTTAGCCTGGGGTGGGGAGACCCAGTACTTC. Amino acids: CASSLAWGGETQYF.